This record concerns one T cell receptor (beta chain) sequence. This specimen belongs to a study of blood T cell repertoires in COVID-19. Study context: Sources were T cells, B-cell-depleted T cells, or PBMCs; the material itself was cDNA or gDNA.

The protocol was immunoSEQ multiplex PCR, while the TCRdb copy is restricted to in-frame clones and leaves out a portion. This table has approximately 300,000 clones, roughly 88% appearing once. This sequence was found in a woman aged 45 to 65 with acute or convalescent COVID-19. What was sequenced was peripheral blood.

CDR3 nucleotide sequence: TGTGCCAGCAGTTACTCGGGGGGATTGAACACTGAAGCTTTCTTT. Residues: CASSYSGGLNTEAFF. The chain employs TRBV6-5 and TRBJ1-1; a weak D match, TRBD1 (5 bases). CDR1 MNHEY and CDR2 SVGAGI come from the germline V gene. V lost 0 bases and J lost 0, with 8 bases in between. There are 15 residues in the CDR3.